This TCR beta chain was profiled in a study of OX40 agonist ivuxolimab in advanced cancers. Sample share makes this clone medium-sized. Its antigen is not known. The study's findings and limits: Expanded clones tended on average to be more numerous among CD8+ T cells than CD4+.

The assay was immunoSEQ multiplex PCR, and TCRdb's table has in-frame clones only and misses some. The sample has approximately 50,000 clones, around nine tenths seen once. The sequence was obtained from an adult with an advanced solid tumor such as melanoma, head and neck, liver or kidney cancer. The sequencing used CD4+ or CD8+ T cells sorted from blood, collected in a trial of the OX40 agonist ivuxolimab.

CDR3 protein: CASISGSYGYTF. In nucleotides, the CDR3 is TGTGCCAGCATTTCGGGAAGCTATGGCTACACCTTC. The gene calls are TRBV28 and TRBJ1-2; D gene uncertain. Trimming cost V 7 bases and J 4 bases, with 10 bases left between them. The germline V gene encodes CDR1 MDHEN and CDR2 SYDVKM. This CDR3 contains 12 residues.